This T cell receptor beta chain was found in a study of T cell changes during pregnancy in multiple sclerosis. Repertoires were generated with immunoSEQ multiplex PCR, while TCRdb's copy carries only in-frame clones and drops some. The sample records approximately 53,000 clones, around 90% being singletons. The germline V gene has CDR1 KGHSH and CDR2 LQKENI. This CDR3 is built from 14 residues. The J segment lost 1 base and the V segment lost 6 bases, leaving 3 bases of the junction unmatched. The sequences come from CD4+ T cells from peripheral blood mononuclear cells, collected in the second trimester of pregnancy. This rearrangement joins TRBV18 to TRBJ1-1; TRBD1 agrees at 9 bases. This clonotype was sampled from a female donor with multiple sclerosis, enrolled in a pregnancy study. The CDR3 reads CASSKGQGNTEAFF. The CDR3 bases are TGTGCCAGCTCGAAGGGACAGGGGAACACTGAAGCTTTCTTT.